These T cell receptor beta chains were read from a single sample in a study of blood T cell repertoires in COVID-19. The table came from immunoSEQ multiplex PCR; TCRdb's copy has only in-frame clones and leaves some out. The table shows hundreds of thousands of clones, with roughly 81% occurring only once. The sample consisted of peripheral blood. The receptors originated from an elderly woman with COVID-19, enrolled during active disease. CDR3s include the opening cysteine and the closing phenylalanine or tryptophan. The D gene is left open where the match is weak.

J | D | length | V | CDR3
TRBJ1-5 | - | 14 | TRBV18 | CASSPDSGNQPQHF
TRBJ2-1 | - | 15 | TRBV11-2 | CASSRGTDYYNEQFF
TRBJ1-6 | - | 13 | TRBV11-1 | CASSSLRGSPLHF
TRBJ2-1 | TRBD1 | 15 | TRBV5-4 | CASSSGQGEYNEQFF
TRBJ2-7 | TRBD1 | 15 | TRBV5-1 | CASSLGGTGSYEQYF
TRBJ1-1 | - | 18 | TRBV19 | CASTLLPSLRGRSTEAFF
TRBJ2-4 | - | 20 | TRBV5-1 | CASSSNSPKTADLAKNIQYF
TRBJ1-1 | TRBD1 | 13 | TRBV7-9 | CASSPEMTGQAFF
TRBJ1-6 | - | 17 | TRBV5-1 | CASSWGDRNLYNSPLHF
TRBJ2-5 | - | 14 | TRBV2 | CASSEQWSQETQYF
TRBJ2-2 | TRBD1 | 15 | TRBV9 | CASSFGQGGTGELFF